A few counts support the clone carrying this T cell receptor beta chain. A TCRbeta library incorporating unique molecular identifiers was prepared. One entry per CDR3 protein results from TCRdb running MiXCR on the PCR reads. The repertoire holds around 300,000 distinct CDR3 sequences, with 10% as singletons. CDR3 length: 17 amino acids. Germline V lookup: CDR1 SNHLY, CDR2 FYNNEI. V shed 2 bases, J shed 4 bases, and the junction held 11 bases outside the gene matches. The sample is drawn from a study of T-cell reconstitution after alpha-beta-depleted transplantation in children. This receptor was obtained from a boy in the first two years of life with acute myeloid leukemia, due to receive a stem cell transplant. The V gene is TRBV2, the J gene TRBJ2-1, with 7 nucleotides matching TRBD2. The sample was PBMCs, taken before TCRalphabeta/CD19-depleted stem cell transplant. CDR3 protein: CASSERIAGEVYNEQFF. The CDR3 DNA sequence: TGTGCCAGCAGTGAAAGGATCGCGGGAGAGGTTTACAATGAGCAGTTCTTC.